The following is a T cell receptor beta chain sequence with its context. This clone occurred a few times. Its specific antigen is unknown. Qualities for individual bases were not recorded, and no much larger clone is one base off. The donors were healthy, HIV-negative adults with no recently reported acute infections or vaccinations. Every donor was a Caucasian adult residing in Nashville, Tennessee, USA. CD4+ T cells were enriched by magnetic negative selection, after which naive cells were positively selected on CD45RA and the negative fraction was taken as the memory subset. Blood was collected by leukapheresis, and PBMCs were isolated by Ficoll-Histopaque density gradient centrifugation and then cryopreserved in liquid nitrogen vapor phase. Analytical flow cytometry was used to check the purity and quantity of every magnetically sorted T cell population. Each sorted fraction had its genomic DNA isolated and then quantified by UV absorbance on a Nanodrop 2000c.

The record originates from a study of shared clonotypes between healthy human individuals (dated by TCRdb to about 2020). In the study overall: The cohort comprised a couple of women and a few men aged 18 to 49 years. Per donor, three plates each were used for CD4 naive and CD4 memory, two for CD8 naive, and one for CD8 memory. Leukapheresis yielded between about 0.9 and 9.5 billion PBMCs per donor. To increase sequencing depth and limit assay-specific biases, TCR repertoire library preparation and sequencing were carried out by different laboratories using diverse techniques. To estimate repertoire size and how much clonotypes are shared between individuals, the study performed deep sequencing of blood TCR repertoires from a few healthy adults. Results and caveats for the whole study, not just this receptor: Across four donors, roughly 5.4% of naive CD4, more than 3% of naive CD8, about 2% of memory CD4, and under 0.45% of memory CD8 clonotypes were shared. Naive subsets generally had larger estimated clonotype richness than memory subsets did. The small number of donors limited the genetic and exposure-history diversity represented. Higher generation probabilities were observed for clonotypes shared by all four sorted-subset donors than for non-shared clonotypes. Sampling was limited to blood, and TCR repertoires in tissue likely differ from TCR repertoires in blood. Pairwise subsampling indicated that sequencing depth was expected to affect the degree of clonotype sharing among donors. Even with the large sequencing depth, rarefaction of the sorted-subset datasets indicated that sequencing was incomplete.

TCR CDR3 regions were amplified from genomic DNA by multiplex PCR using the deep immunoSEQ assay. Extracted genomic DNA from each cell subset was distributed evenly across all wells of several immunoSEQ 96-well plates, and each plate was treated as a replicate. Each replicate PCR for sorted subsets received about 220 ng genomic DNA, equal to roughly 33,000 T cell genomes. Purified libraries were quantified with a Qubit 3.0 fluorometer, sized on a Bioanalyzer 2100, and re-quantified with the KAPA Library Quantification kit. Each immunoSEQ 96-well plate was sequenced on its own single-read 150-cycle Illumina NextSeq 550 flow cell. The study's processing was this. Because the immunoSEQ output included only junctional sequences and no quality scores, the filtering could not be the same as the filtering used for full-length reads. Sequences were annotated with PyIR, a Python wrapper for IgBLAST v1.9, using IMGT germline references to assign V/J genes and CDR3. Any read was removed if the V/J assignment was weak (E-value above 1e-6), the CDR3 was missing, or the read contained stop codons, out-of-frame junctions, or ambiguous translated residues. V3J clonotypes were defined as sequences sharing the same inferred V gene, J gene, and CDR3 amino acid sequence. To compute the percentage overlap between repertoires, the number of shared unique clonotypes was divided by the size of the smaller repertoire. RTK rarefaction, the Chao1 estimator, and Recon v2.1 estimates of unobserved clonotypes were used to assess repertoire richness. OLGA was used to compute generation probabilities for all TCRbeta clonotypes that the gDNA method yielded from a handful of donors. This is the immuneACCESS table as TCRdb keeps it, with only in-frame sequences that have V and J called. A part of the clones is gone; compared with another copy, unresolved V genes explain less than half, and the rest is unexplained. V and J calls and clone size are copied from that table; D and trimming were computed from the DNA. Here the sample has roughly 1,100,000 clones; about 75% occur a single time. Of the sample, about 1.5% is held by the ten largest clones.

V sheds 8 bases and J sheds 4 bases, leaving 12 bases between their ends. The germline V gene specifies MDHEN as CDR1 and SYDVKM as CDR2. The cysteine opens and the phenylalanine closes a CDR3 of 14 amino acids. Only CDR3 DNA is held: 42 bases, read in frame from base 1. Sequences were obtained from memory CD4+ T cells sorted from blood. In the paper's terms, the cell subset or site label means: CD45RA-negative fraction. This TCR came from a man aged 18-30 years in good health. The rearrangement joined TRBV28 to TRBJ1-6, with the D gene too uncertain to name. The CDR3 loop reads CASGEEFYNSPLHF. The sequenced DNA: TGTGCCAGCGGAGAGGAATTTTATAATTCACCCCTCCACTTT. The CDR3 plus the reference TRBV28 and TRBJ1-6 genes for the other parts give the full variable domain: DVKVTQSSRYLVKRTGEKVFLECVQDMDHENMFWYRQDPGLGLRLIYFSYDVKMKEKGDIPEGYSVSREKKERFSLILESASTNQTSMYLCASGEEFYNSPLHFGNGTRLTVT.